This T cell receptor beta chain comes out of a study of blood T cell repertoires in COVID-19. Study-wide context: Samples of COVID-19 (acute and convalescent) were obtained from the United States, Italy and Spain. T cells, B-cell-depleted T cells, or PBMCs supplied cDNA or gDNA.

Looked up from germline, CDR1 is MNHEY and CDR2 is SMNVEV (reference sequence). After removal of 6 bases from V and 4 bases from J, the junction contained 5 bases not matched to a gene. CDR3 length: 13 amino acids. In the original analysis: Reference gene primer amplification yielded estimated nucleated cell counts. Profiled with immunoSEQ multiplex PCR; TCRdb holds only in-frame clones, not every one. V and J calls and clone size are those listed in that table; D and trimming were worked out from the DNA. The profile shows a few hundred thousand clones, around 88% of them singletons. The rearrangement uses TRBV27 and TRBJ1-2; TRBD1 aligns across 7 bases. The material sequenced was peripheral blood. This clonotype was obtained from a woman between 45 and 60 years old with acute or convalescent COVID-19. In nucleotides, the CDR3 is TGTGCCAGCAGCCTGACAGGGACCTATGGCTACACCTTC. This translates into CASSLTGTYGYTF.